The sequence of this T cell receptor (beta chain) was determined in a study of T cells of healthy individuals. V lost 1 base, J lost 11 bases, and 10 bases stayed unmatched. Germline V gene lookup returns CDR1 DFQATT and CDR2 SNEGSKA (reference sequence). The CDR3 totals 14 residues. This clonotype was recorded a few times. One entry per CDR3 protein, called by TCRdb with MiXCR from the 5' RACE reads. This table has about 100,000 distinct CDR3 sequences, approximately 15% appearing once. This sequence was found in a human donor in good health. The chain joins TRBV20-1 to TRBJ1-5, with TRBD1 matching over 8 bases. The DNA of the CDR3 is TGCAGTGCTAGAGGTGGACAGGGTGTCGAGTCCCAGCATTTT. Its translation is CSARGGQGVESQHF.